The clone carrying this TCR beta chain was seen only a few times. Germline V gives CDR1 SGHTA, CDR2 FQGNSA. The CDR3 sequence is 16 residues long. Trimming took 0 bases from V and 4 from J, leaving 15 bases between them. Generated by immunoSEQ multiplex PCR, the TCRdb table keeps only in-frame clones and is missing some. Of fewer than 350,000 clones detected, 88% appear once; the ten largest clones hold around 0.92%. Living in under 30 US areas, the participants were between 18 and 89 years of age. These data are taken from a study of blood T cell repertoires in COVID-19. In the study overall: PBMCs, B-cell-depleted T cells, or T cells provided the cDNA or gDNA that made up the material.

The J gene is TRBJ1-2, the V gene TRBV7-2; the D gene is possibly TRBD1 (5 bases). The clonotype was recovered from a woman aged 30 to 39 who had recovered from COVID-19. The specimen was PBMCs or T cells enriched from blood (not recorded which). The CDR3 nucleotides are TGTGCCAGCAGCTTAGCTCAAAACCAGGGATCCTATGGCTACACCTTC. Amino acids: CASSLAQNQGSYGYTF.